These 15 T cell receptor beta chains came from one sample sequenced in a study of lymphopenia after photon versus proton radiotherapy. The table came from immunoSEQ multiplex PCR; TCRdb's copy has only in-frame clones and leaves some out. The table has tens of thousands of clones, roughly 89% seen once; the top ten hold 6.5% to 8%. Here the sequenced sample was peripheral blood, taken from a patient treated with proton-based radiotherapy. These receptor sequences come from a woman between 65 and 79 years old with pancreatic cancer. Some clones in this sample may be carry-over from other donors' samples.

This clone was found a few times. The rearrangement joins TRBV7-2 to TRBJ2-7; 9 positions agree with TRBD2. This CDR3 is built from 15 residues. With 3 bases clipped from V and 3 bases from J, the junction kept 6 bases outside the gene matches. Per germline, CDR1 SGHTA and CDR2 FQGNSA. The CDR3 nucleotides are TGTGCCAGCAGCTTGGGCGGGACTAGCAGCTACGAGCAGTACTTC. Translated, it gives CASSLGGTSSYEQYF.

The V gene is TRBV10-1, the J gene TRBJ2-1, with 11 bases matching TRBD2. Germline V lookup: CDR1 WNHNN, CDR2 SYGVQD (reference sequence). V was clipped by 3 bases and J by 8 bases; unmatched bases: 6. CDR3 length: 15 residues. The CDR3 loop is CASSEGLAGGDEQFF. CDR3 DNA sequence: TGCGCCAGCAGTGAAGGGCTAGCGGGAGGCGATGAGCAGTTCTTC.

The chain uses TRBV4-3 and TRBJ1-5, with D uncertain. The CDR3 sequence is 15 residues long. Germline V gene lookup returns CDR1 LGHNA and CDR2 YSLEER. The V and J ends lost 0 bases and 3 bases respectively, with 9 bases between them. CDR3 DNA sequence: TGCGCCAGCAGCCAAGAGGTGGAGGTCAATCAGCCCCAGCATTTT. Protein product: CASSQEVEVNQPQHF.

The rearrangement uses TRBV10-1 and TRBJ2-1; D gene uncertain. CDR3 length equals 15 residues. Trimming cost V 0 bases and J 7 bases, with 13 bases left between them. Germline CDR1 WNHNN, CDR2 SYGVQD (reference sequence). For the CDR3, the DNA is TGCGCCAGCAGTGAGTCTCCTGTGGTTCGGAATGAGCAGTTCTTC. This gives the protein CASSESPVVRNEQFF.

This chain links TRBV7-9 with TRBJ1-2, with D possibly matching TRBD1 (6 bases). CDR1 is SEHNR, CDR2 FQNEAQ, per germline (reference sequence). Trimming removed 5 bases at V and 4 bases at J, with 11 bases between. The CDR3 runs 13 residues. The CDR3 DNA reads as TGTGCCAGCAGCCGACAGGAATCCTATGGCTACACCTTC. Its protein is CASSRQESYGYTF.

Points on this clone: Different DNA sequences within this sample yield the same CDR3. The chain couples TRBV5-1 to TRBJ1-1; a possible D gene is TRBD1 (5 bases). V lost 2 bases, J lost 1 base, and 6 bases lay in between. The CDR3 length is 13 residues. Per germline, CDR1 SGHRS and CDR2 YFSETQ. The CDR3 DNA reads TGCGCCAGCAGCTTCGACAGGAACACTGAAGCTTTCTTT. Residues: CASSFDRNTEAFF.

V and J are TRBV6-6 and TRBJ1-1; unclear D gene. Germline V gene lookup returns CDR1 MNHNY and CDR2 SVGAGI (reference sequence). The CDR3 runs 12 residues. Between the trimmed V and J ends, which lost 9 bases and 1 base, there was a span of 9 bases. The CDR3 is CASVSRNTEAFF. The CDR3, as DNA: TGTGCCAGTGTTTCTCGGAACACTGAAGCTTTCTTT.

This chain joins TRBV9 and TRBJ2-3; 11 positions agree with TRBD2. The CDR3 sequence is 17 residues long. Germline trimming cut 0 bases from V and 4 bases from J; bases unmatched to any gene: 7. CDR1 SGDLS and CDR2 YYNGEE come from the germline V gene. This CDR3 reads CASSVGTSGSGSDTQYF. CDR3 in DNA: TGTGCCAGCAGCGTAGGAACTAGCGGGAGTGGTTCAGATACGCAGTATTTT.

The chain carries TRBV2 and TRBJ1-3; D is unclear. V lost 6 bases and J lost 3, with 12 bases in between. The CDR3 runs to 14 residues. Germline V gene lookup returns CDR1 SNHLY and CDR2 FYNNEI. The chain's CDR3 is CASRVTRNGNTIYF. CDR3 nucleotide sequence: TGTGCCAGCAGAGTAACTAGGAATGGAAACACCATATATTTT. Filled out from reference TRBV2 and TRBJ1-3, the complete variable domain reads EPEVTQTPSHQVTQMGQEVILRCVPISNHLYFYWYRQILGQKVEFLVSFYNNEISEKSEIFDDQFSVERPDGSNFTLKIRSTKLEDSAMYFCASRVTRNGNTIYFGEGSWLTVV.

This chain connects TRBV5-5 to TRBJ1-4; D call uncertain. V lost 1 base, J lost 3 bases, and 7 bases lay in between. The germline CDR1 and CDR2 sequences are SGHKS and YYEKEE (reference sequence). CDR3 length equals 14 residues. CDR3 sequence (DNA): TGTGCCAGCAGCTTGTCGGAGGCTAATGAAAAACTGTTTTTT. It is translated as CASSLSEANEKLFF.

This clone is categorized as medium-sized (0.01 to 0.1%). The V and J genes are TRBV5-4 and TRBJ2-7; D perhaps matches TRBD2 (5 bases). This CDR3 has 16 amino acids. Between the trimmed V and J ends, which lost 4 bases and 5 bases, there was a span of 22 bases. The germline V gene encodes CDR1 SGHNT and CDR2 YYREEE (reference sequence). CDR3 coding DNA: TGTGCCAGCAGCGTACCCGGGCTAGCCGGTTACAACGAGCAGTACTTC. This codes for CASSVPGLAGYNEQYF.

This chain joins TRBV7-2 and TRBJ2-7, with TRBD2 identical over 10 bases. The CDR3 spans 15 residues. Germline V gene sequence: CDR1 SGHTA, CDR2 FQGNSA. V shed 1 base, J shed 2 bases, and the junction held 2 bases outside the gene matches. CDR3 region: CASSLEGTSAYEQYF. Written as DNA, the CDR3 is TGTGCCAGCAGCTTAGAGGGGACTAGCGCCTACGAGCAGTACTTC.

V usage is TRBV5-6 and J usage is TRBJ2-1; TRBD2 aligns across 9 bases. This CDR3 is 16 amino acids long. The V segment lost 0 bases and the J segment 3 bases; nucleotides outside the gene matches: 4. From germline, CDR1 is SGHDT and CDR2 YYEEEE. In DNA, the CDR3 is TGTGCCAGCAGCTTGGGCGGGAGGGCGGTCTACAATGAGCAGTTCTTC. This translates into CASSLGGRAVYNEQFF.

This CDR3 is CASSEAQGGTYEQYF. The CDR3 DNA follows: TGTGCCAGCAGTGAAGCGCAAGGGGGAACCTACGAGCAGTACTTC. The chain combines TRBV2 with TRBJ2-7; D possibly corresponds to TRBD1 (6 bases). This CDR3 is 15 amino acids long. The V gene lost 0 bases and the J gene lost 2 bases, with 11 bases spanning the gap. The germline gives CDR1 SNHLY, CDR2 FYNNEI. Full variable domain (rest looked up from reference TRBV2 and TRBJ2-7): EPEVTQTPSHQVTQMGQEVILRCVPISNHLYFYWYRQILGQKVEFLVSFYNNEISEKSEIFDDQFSVERPDGSNFTLKIRSTKLEDSAMYFCASSEAQGGTYEQYFGPGTRLTVT.

This clone was seen only a few times. The gene calls are TRBV4-1 and TRBJ1-1; possibly TRBD1 for D (5 bases). Germline V gene data show CDR1 as MGHRA and CDR2 as YSYEKL. The CDR3 is 15 residues long. V shed 0 bases and J shed 4 bases, with 12 bases lying between them. CDR3 DNA: TGCGCCAGCAGCCAAGAGGGGACCAAGGGCACTGAAGCTTTCTTT. Translation gives CASSQEGTKGTEAFF.